The 15 T cell receptor beta chains below come from one sample, sequenced in a study of blood T cell repertoires in COVID-19. Generated by immunoSEQ multiplex PCR, the TCRdb table keeps only in-frame clones and is missing some. The sample includes about 200,000 clones, about 82% of them seen just once. What was sequenced was peripheral blood. The receptor source for this set is a man aged 60 to 69 with COVID-19, enrolled during active disease.

This sequence joins TRBV6-5 and TRBJ1-6; D remains unclear. CDR3 length equals 12 residues. Germline values: CDR1 MNHEY, CDR2 SVGAGI. The ends were cut back, 6 bases at V and 9 bases at J, with 9 bases in the middle. CDR3 residues: CASRPRGSPLHF. Written as DNA, the CDR3 is TGTGCCAGCAGGCCTAGAGGTTCACCCCTCCACTTT.

This clone was found once. The CDR3, as DNA: TGTGCCAGCAGCCAGGGACAGTCCTACGAGCAGTACTTC. It codes for CASSQGQSYEQYF. The genes are TRBV12-3 or TRBV12-4 and TRBJ2-7; 7 bases line up with TRBD1. The CDR3 has 13 amino acids. J gave up 1 base and V 6 bases, and 3 bases lay outside the gene matches.

V is TRBV4-3 and J is TRBJ1-4; 8 positions match TRBD1. Trimming removed 0 bases from V and 6 bases from J; junction bases left unmatched: 3. Germline V gene data show CDR1 as LGHNA and CDR2 as YSLEER. The CDR3 is made up of 15 amino acids. The CDR3 DNA reads as TGCGCCAGCAGCCAAGATCAGGGGGCCTATGAAAAACTGTTTTTT. Translating gives CASSQDQGAYEKLFF.

The rearrangement joins TRBV6-2 or TRBV6-3 to TRBJ1-5; D may be TRBD1 (6 bases). The CDR3 is made up of 16 amino acids. Germline CDR1 is MNHEY and CDR2 is SVGEGT. V lost 4 bases, J lost 0 bases, and 13 bases lay in between. For the CDR3, the DNA is TGTGCCAGCAGTTCCAAGGGGGTCTATAGCAATCAGCCCCAGCATTTT. It specifies CASSSKGVYSNQPQHF.

The gene calls are TRBV11-3 and TRBJ1-1; maybe TRBD1 (6 bases). CDR1 is SGHNT, CDR2 YENEEA, per germline. The V end was cut by 0 bases, the J end by 4 bases, with 12 bases between. This CDR3 has 15 amino acids. The CDR3 sequence is CASSLEVQGFTEAFF. CDR3 DNA sequence: TGTGCCAGCAGCTTAGAGGTACAGGGCTTCACTGAAGCTTTCTTT.

The V call is TRBV4-1, the J call TRBJ2-1, with 9 bases aligning to TRBD2. In germline, CDR1 is MGHRA, CDR2 YSYEKL. This CDR3 comprises 16 residues. V was pared by 3 bases and J by 6 bases, with 9 bases of the junction left unmatched. CDR3: CASSQLPGLAPNEQFF. The CDR3 nucleotides are TGCGCCAGCAGCCAGCTCCCGGGACTAGCCCCCAATGAGCAGTTCTTC.

The chain is built from TRBV30 and TRBJ1-2; D possibly corresponds to TRBD1 (5 bases). Trimming took off 0 bases at V and 4 bases at J, with 18 bases between the two ends. Germline assignment: CDR1 GTSNPN and CDR2 SVGIG (reference sequence). The CDR3 sequence is 16 residues long. The CDR3 region is CAWSVRAGWARYGYTF. For the CDR3, the DNA is TGTGCCTGGAGTGTACGGGCAGGGTGGGCCCGCTATGGCTACACCTTC.

The rearrangement links TRBV5-4 to TRBJ2-7; 9 bases match TRBD1. This CDR3 has 17 residues. CDR1 is SGHNT and CDR2 is YYREEE in the germline V gene (reference sequence). V lost 5 bases to trimming and J lost 2 bases; unmatched junction nucleotides: 14. The CDR3 DNA sequence: TGTGCCAGCAGTGGCGGGACAGGGAACCTTCCTCCCTACGAGCAGTACTTC. It translates to CASSGGTGNLPPYEQYF.

The chain is built from TRBV4-2 and TRBJ2-3; the match to TRBD1 covers 7 bases. Germline CDR1 and CDR2: LGHNA and YNFKEQ. J lost 0 bases, V lost 4 bases, and 7 bases had no gene match. The CDR3 runs 16 residues. Here the CDR3 reads CASSPATGRSTDTQYF. CDR3 DNA sequence: TGTGCCAGCAGCCCGGCGACAGGGCGCAGCACAGATACGCAGTATTTT.

The chain recombines TRBV7-9 with TRBJ1-1, with TRBD1 matching over 10 bases. Germline V gene lookup returns CDR1 SEHNR and CDR2 FQNEAQ (reference sequence). Trimming took 3 bases from V and 4 from J; bases not matched to a gene: 2. CDR3 size: 14 residues. The CDR3 reads CASSLDRGSTEAFF. CDR3 DNA sequence: TGTGCCAGCAGCTTGGACAGGGGGAGCACTGAAGCTTTCTTT.

The rearrangement links TRBV5-4 to TRBJ2-6, with D possibly matching TRBD2 (5 bases). V shed 9 bases and J shed 0 bases, with 16 bases lying between them. Germline-derived CDR1 and CDR2 are SGHNT and YYREEE (reference sequence). CDR3 length: 16 amino acids. The DNA of the CDR3 is TGTGCCATGGGAGATGCGCGGACCTCTGGGGCCAACGTCCTGACTTTC. The encoded protein is CAMGDARTSGANVLTF.

The chain joins TRBV6-5 to TRBJ1-5; D unclear. Looked up from germline, CDR1 is MNHEY and CDR2 is SVGAGI. V lost 5 bases and J lost 8, with 13 bases in between. The CDR3 has 13 amino acids. DNA of the CDR3: TGTGCCAGCAGTAGCCGGGAGTCGGAGCCCCAGCATTTT. Its translation is CASSSRESEPQHF.

The chain is built from TRBV5-4 and TRBJ2-2; D is perhaps TRBD1 (6 bases). Germline V gene sequence: CDR1 SGHNT, CDR2 YYREEE (reference sequence). The V end lost 4 bases, the J end lost 5 bases, and 21 bases lay between the germline ends. This CDR3 region has 17 residues. This CDR3 is CASSLGLWGRETGELFF. CDR3 DNA: TGTGCCAGCAGCCTGGGTCTTTGGGGGCGAGAGACCGGGGAGCTGTTTTTT. The full variable domain, rest sourced from reference TRBV5-4 and TRBJ2-2, is ETGVTQSPTHLIKTRGQQVTLRCSSQSGHNTVSWYQQALGQGPQFIFQYYREEENGRGNFPPRFSGLQFPNYSSELNVNALELDDSALYLCASSLGLWGRETGELFFGEGSRLTVL.

This chain links TRBV5-4 with TRBJ2-7, with 7 bases identical to TRBD1. V lost 5 bases, J lost 2 bases, and 4 bases stayed unmatched. Germline CDR1 and CDR2: SGHNT and YYREEE (reference sequence). This CDR3 has 13 residues. This CDR3 is CASSLTGTYEQYF. DNA for the CDR3: TGTGCCAGCAGTCTGACAGGGACCTACGAGCAGTACTTC. The entire variable domain, with the rest obtained from reference TRBV5-4 and TRBJ2-7, is as follows: ETGVTQSPTHLIKTRGQQVTLRCSSQSGHNTVSWYQQALGQGPQFIFQYYREEENGRGNFPPRFSGLQFPNYSSELNVNALELDDSALYLCASSLTGTYEQYFGPGTRLTVT.

In this sample, this clone turned up once. This chain uses TRBV6-5 with TRBJ2-2; D possibly corresponds to TRBD2 (5 bases). The CDR3 has 14 residues. The V end was cut by 7 bases, the J end by 4 bases, with 13 bases between. The V gene's germline CDR1 is MNHEY and CDR2 SVGAGI. Written as DNA, the CDR3 is TGTGCCAGCATCAGGCTAGCTGGCACCGGGGAGCTGTTTTTT. It yields the protein CASIRLAGTGELFF.